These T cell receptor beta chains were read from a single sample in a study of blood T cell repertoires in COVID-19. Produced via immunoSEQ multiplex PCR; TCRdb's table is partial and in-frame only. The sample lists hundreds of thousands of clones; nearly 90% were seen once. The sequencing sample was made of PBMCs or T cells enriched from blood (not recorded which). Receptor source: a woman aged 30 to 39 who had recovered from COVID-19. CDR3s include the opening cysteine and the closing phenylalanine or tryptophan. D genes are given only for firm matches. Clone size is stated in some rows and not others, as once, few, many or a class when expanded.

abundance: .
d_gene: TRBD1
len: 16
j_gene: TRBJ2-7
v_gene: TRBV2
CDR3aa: CARPPAGQGRSYEQYF
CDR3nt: TGTGCCAGACCTCCTGCGGGACAGGGTCGATCCTACGAGCAGTACTTC

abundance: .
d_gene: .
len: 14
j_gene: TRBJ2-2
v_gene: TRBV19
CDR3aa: CASSIIPSAGELFF
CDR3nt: TGTGCCAGTAGTATAATTCCCTCGGCCGGGGAGCTGTTTTTT

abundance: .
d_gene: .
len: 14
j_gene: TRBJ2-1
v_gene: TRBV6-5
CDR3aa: CASSPLGGAQEQFF
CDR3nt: TGTGCCAGCAGCCCACTCGGGGGAGCTCAGGAGCAGTTCTTC

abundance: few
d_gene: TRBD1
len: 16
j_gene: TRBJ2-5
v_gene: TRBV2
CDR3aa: CASSERLGTGEETQYF
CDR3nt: TGTGCCAGCAGTGAACGGCTCGGGACAGGGGAAGAGACCCAGTACTTC

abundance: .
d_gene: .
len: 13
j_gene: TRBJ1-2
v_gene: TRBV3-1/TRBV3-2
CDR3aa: CASSPGLPYGYTF
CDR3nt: TGTGCCAGCAGCCCAGGGCTTCCCTATGGCTACACCTTC

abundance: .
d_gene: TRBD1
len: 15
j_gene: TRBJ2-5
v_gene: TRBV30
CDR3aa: CAWSRGQGSVETQYF
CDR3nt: TGTGCCTGGAGCCGGGGACAGGGGAGTGTGGAGACCCAGTACTTC

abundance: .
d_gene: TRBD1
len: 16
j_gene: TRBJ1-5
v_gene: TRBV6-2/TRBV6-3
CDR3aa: CASSSLDRVPIQPQHF
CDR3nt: TGTGCCAGCAGTTCCCTCGACAGGGTCCCAATTCAGCCCCAGCATTTT

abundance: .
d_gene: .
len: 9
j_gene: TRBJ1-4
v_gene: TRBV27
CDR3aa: CARLGQRVF
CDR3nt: TGTGCCAGATTAGGACAGAGGGTTTTT

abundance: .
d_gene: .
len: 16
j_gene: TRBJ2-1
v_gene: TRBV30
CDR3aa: CAWITTAGKPYNEQFF
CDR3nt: TGTGCCTGGATTACTACTGCGGGGAAACCCTACAATGAGCAGTTCTTC

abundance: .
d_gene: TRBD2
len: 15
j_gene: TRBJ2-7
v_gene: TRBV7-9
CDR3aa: CASSPGLAGPYEQYF
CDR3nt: TGTGCCAGCAGCCCGGGACTAGCGGGGCCCTACGAGCAGTACTTC

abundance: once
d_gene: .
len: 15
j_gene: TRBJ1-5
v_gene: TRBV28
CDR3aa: CASRSQGPIYQPQHF
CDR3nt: TGTGCCAGCAGGTCACAGGGTCCGATCTATCAGCCCCAGCATTTT